This TCR beta chain was obtained from a study of blood T cell repertoires in COVID-19. Looking at the study overall: Acute and convalescent COVID-19 samples came from the United States, Italy and Spain. T cells, B-cell-depleted T cells, or PBMCs supplied cDNA or gDNA.

The J segment lost 2 bases and the V segment lost 11 bases, leaving 8 bases of the junction unmatched. Looked up from germline, CDR1 is LNHDA and CDR2 is SQIVND (reference sequence). The CDR3 is made up of 14 amino acids. Original data processing: Nucleated cell number was recorded as an estimate derived from reference gene primer amplification. Only in-frame clones appear in the TCRdb table, and some are missing; sequencing was by immunoSEQ multiplex PCR. Clonal size and the V and J genes are those of that table, whereas D and trimming came from the DNA. The table lists about 250,000 clones, roughly 90% of them singletons.

The sequenced sample consisted of peripheral blood. This chain connects TRBV19 to TRBJ1-3; 8 bases map to TRBD1. This TCR was sampled from a man aged 25-40 years with acute or convalescent COVID-19. The CDR3, as DNA: TGTGCCGCTGGGCAGGGGGCAACTGGAAACACCATATATTTT. Protein: CAAGQGATGNTIYF.